The table lists the clone carrying this T cell receptor (beta chain) with a count of one. The antigen is unknown. This entry comes from a study of brain T cells in children with intractable seizures. Study results and limitations: Patients' HCMV serostatus was unknown; virus specificity rests on CDR3 similarity alone. Clones missing pre-surgery may reflect undersampling of that blood sample.

Here immunoSEQ multiplex PCR was the method, and the copy in TCRdb shows in-frame clones only, minus some. Here the sample spans 340,000 or so clones, 85% to 95% being singletons. Stated time point: blood from clinic visit 5 months post-surgery; TSC patient then seizure free. The sequenced cases were selected for having the highest brain T cell transcript signatures. Before surgery, patients took at least one anti-epileptic drug. The V gene end was trimmed by 3 bases and the J gene end by 7 bases; junction bases not matched to a gene: 9. The CDR3 consists of 15 residues. Germline CDR1 is LNHNV and CDR2 is YYDKDF (reference sequence).

This receptor was identified in a boy in the first two years of life with tuberous sclerosis and intractable seizures. V usage is TRBV15 and J usage is TRBJ2-1; 7 nucleotides align to TRBD2. This material consisted of peripheral blood, taken more than 4 months after surgery. The CDR3 sequence: CATSRGREFRNEQFF. In DNA, the CDR3 is TGTGCCACCAGCAGGGGGAGGGAGTTTCGTAATGAGCAGTTCTTC.